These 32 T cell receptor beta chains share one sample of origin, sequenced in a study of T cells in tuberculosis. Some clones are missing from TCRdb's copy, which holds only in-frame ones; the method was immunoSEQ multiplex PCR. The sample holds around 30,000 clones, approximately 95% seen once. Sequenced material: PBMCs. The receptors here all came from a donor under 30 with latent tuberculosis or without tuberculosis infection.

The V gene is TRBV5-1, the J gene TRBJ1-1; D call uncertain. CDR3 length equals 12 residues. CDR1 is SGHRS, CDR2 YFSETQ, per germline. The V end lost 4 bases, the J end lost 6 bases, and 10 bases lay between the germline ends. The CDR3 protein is CASSPGSAEAFF. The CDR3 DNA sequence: TGCGCCAGCAGCCCAGGTTCTGCTGAAGCTTTCTTT. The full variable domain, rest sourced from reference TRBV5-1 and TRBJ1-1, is KAGVTQTPRYLIKTRGQQVTLSCSPISGHRSVSWYQQTPGQGLQFLFEYFSETQRNKGNFPGRFSGRQFSNSRSEMNVSTLELGDSALYLCASSPGSAEAFFGQGTRLTVV.

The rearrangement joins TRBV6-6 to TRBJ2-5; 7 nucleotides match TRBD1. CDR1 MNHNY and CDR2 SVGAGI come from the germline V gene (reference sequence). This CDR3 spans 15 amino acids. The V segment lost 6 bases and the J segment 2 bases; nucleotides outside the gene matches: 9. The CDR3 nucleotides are TGTGCCAGCAGCAGCGACAGGGTTGGACAAGAGACCCAGTACTTC. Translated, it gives CASSSDRVGQETQYF.

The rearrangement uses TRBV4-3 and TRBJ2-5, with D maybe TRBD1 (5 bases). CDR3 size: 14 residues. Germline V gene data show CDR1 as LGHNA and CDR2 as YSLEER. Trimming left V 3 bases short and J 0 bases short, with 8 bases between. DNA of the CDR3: TGCGCCAGCAGCCAGGACACCTACCAAGAGACCCAGTACTTC. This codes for CASSQDTYQETQYF.

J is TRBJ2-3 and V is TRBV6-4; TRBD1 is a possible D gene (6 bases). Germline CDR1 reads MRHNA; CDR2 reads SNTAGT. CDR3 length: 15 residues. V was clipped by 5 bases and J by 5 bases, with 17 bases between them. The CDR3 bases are TGTGCCAGCAGTCCCGGGCTAGGGGGTCAAGATACGCAGTATTTT. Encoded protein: CASSPGLGGQDTQYF.

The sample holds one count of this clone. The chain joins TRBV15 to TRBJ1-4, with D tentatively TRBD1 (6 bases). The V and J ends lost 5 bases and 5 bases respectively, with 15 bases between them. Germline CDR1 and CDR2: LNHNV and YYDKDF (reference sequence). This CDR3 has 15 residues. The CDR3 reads CATSRGGQGNEKLFF. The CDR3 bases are TGTGCCACCAGCCGAGGTGGGCAGGGGAATGAAAAACTGTTTTTT.

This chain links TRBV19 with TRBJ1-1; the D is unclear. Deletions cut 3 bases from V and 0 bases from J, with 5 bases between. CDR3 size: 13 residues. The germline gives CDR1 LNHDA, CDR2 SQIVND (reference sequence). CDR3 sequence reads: CASSMQVNTEAFF. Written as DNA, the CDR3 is TGTGCCAGTAGTATGCAGGTGAACACTGAAGCTTTCTTT.

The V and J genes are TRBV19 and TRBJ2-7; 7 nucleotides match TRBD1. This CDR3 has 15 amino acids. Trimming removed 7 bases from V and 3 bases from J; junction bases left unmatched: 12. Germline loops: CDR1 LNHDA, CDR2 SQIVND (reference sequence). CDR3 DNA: TGTGCCAGTAAGAACCGGGACAGCTTTATCTACGAGCAGTACTTC. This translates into CASKNRDSFIYEQYF.

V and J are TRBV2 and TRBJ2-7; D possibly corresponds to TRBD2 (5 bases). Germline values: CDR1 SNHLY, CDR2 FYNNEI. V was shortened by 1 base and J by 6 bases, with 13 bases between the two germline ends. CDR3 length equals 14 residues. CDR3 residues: CASSEEQREAEQYF. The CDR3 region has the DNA TGTGCCAGCAGTGAAGAACAGAGGGAAGCCGAGCAGTACTTC.

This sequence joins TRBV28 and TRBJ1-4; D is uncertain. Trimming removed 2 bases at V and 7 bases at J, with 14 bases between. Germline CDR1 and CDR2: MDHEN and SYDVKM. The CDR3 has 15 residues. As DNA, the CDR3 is TGTGCCAGCAGTTTAAACAGTCCGTTTGGTGAAAAACTGTTTTTT. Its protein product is CASSLNSPFGEKLFF.

The CDR3 DNA follows: TGTGCCAGAGGGGGCCCGGGGAGCAATCAGCCCCAGCATTTT. Translated, it gives CARGGPGSNQPQHF. The chain employs TRBV9 and TRBJ1-5; TRBD1 aligns across 7 bases. The CDR3 runs to 14 residues. Germline CDR1 is SGDLS and CDR2 is YYNGEE. With 8 bases clipped from V and 1 base from J, the junction kept 6 bases outside the gene matches. Drawing the rest from reference TRBV9 and TRBJ1-5, the complete variable domain is DSGVTQTPKHLITATGQRVTLRCSPRSGDLSVYWYQQSLDQGLQFLIQYYNGEERAKGNILERFSAQQFPDLHSELNLSSLELGDSALYFCARGGPGSNQPQHFGDGTRLSIL.

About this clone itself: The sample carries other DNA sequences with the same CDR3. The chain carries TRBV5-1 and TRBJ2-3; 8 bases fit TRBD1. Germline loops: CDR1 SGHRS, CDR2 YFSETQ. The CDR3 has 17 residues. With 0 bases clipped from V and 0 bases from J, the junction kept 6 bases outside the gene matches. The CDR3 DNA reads TGCGCCAGCAGCTTGGGTCTGGCAGGGGGCAGCACAGATACGCAGTATTTT. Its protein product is CASSLGLAGGSTDTQYF. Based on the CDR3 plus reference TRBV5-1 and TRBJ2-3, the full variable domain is KAGVTQTPRYLIKTRGQQVTLSCSPISGHRSVSWYQQTPGQGLQFLFEYFSETQRNKGNFPGRFSGRQFSNSRSEMNVSTLELGDSALYLCASSLGLAGGSTDTQYFGPGTRLTVL.

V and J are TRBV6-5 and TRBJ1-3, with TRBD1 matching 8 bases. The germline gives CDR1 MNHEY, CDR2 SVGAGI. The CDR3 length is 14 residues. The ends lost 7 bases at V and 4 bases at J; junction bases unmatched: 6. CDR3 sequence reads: CASKSTGAGNTIYF. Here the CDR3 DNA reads TGTGCCAGCAAATCGACAGGGGCCGGAAACACCATATATTTT.

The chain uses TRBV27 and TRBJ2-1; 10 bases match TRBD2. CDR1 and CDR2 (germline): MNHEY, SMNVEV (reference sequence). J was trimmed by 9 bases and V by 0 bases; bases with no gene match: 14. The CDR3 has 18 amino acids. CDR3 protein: CASSLSLSLAGVWTEQFF. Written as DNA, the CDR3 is TGTGCCAGCAGTTTATCCCTGTCTCTAGCGGGAGTGTGGACTGAGCAGTTCTTC.

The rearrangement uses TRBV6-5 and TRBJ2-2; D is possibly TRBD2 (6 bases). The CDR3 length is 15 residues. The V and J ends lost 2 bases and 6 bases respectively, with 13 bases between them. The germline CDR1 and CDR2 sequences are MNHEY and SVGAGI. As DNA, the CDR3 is TGTGCCAGCAGTTACGGCGGGGCGGGGTCCGGGGAGCTGTTTTTT. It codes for CASSYGGAGSGELFF.

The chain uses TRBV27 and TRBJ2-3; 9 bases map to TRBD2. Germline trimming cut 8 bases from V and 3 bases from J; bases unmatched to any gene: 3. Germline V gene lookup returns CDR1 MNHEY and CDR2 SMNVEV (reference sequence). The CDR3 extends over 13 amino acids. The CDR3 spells CASLLAGTDTQYF. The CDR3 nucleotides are TGTGCCAGCTTGCTAGCGGGGACAGATACGCAGTATTTT.

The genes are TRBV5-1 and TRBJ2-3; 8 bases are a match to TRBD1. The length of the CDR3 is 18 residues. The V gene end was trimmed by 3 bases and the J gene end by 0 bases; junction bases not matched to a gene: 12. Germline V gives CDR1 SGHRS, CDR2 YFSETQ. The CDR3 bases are TGCGCCAGCAGCTACGGACAGGGTACTTACTCTAGCACAGATACGCAGTATTTT. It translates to CASSYGQGTYSSTDTQYF.

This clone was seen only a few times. CDR3 coding DNA: TGCGCCAGCAGTAAACAGGGCTGCTATGGCTACACCTTC. Protein sequence: CASSKQGCYGYTF. V is TRBV10-1 and J is TRBJ1-2, with D maybe TRBD1 (6 bases). Between the trimmed V and J ends, which lost 5 bases and 4 bases, there was a span of 11 bases. Germline V gives CDR1 WNHNN, CDR2 SYGVQD (reference sequence). CDR3 size: 13 residues.

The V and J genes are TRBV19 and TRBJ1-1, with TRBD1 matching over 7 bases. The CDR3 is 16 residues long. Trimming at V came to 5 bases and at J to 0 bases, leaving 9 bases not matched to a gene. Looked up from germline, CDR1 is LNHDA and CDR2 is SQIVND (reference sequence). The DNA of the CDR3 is TGTGCCAGTAGTCAAGAGACAGGGACGATGAACACTGAAGCTTTCTTT. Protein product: CASSQETGTMNTEAFF.

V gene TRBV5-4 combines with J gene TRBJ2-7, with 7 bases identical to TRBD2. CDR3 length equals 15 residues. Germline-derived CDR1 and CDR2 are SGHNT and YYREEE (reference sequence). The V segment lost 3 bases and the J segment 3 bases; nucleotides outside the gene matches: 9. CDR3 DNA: TGTGCCAGCAGCTCCGTCACGGGGGAGGGCTACGAGCAGTACTTC. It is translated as CASSSVTGEGYEQYF.

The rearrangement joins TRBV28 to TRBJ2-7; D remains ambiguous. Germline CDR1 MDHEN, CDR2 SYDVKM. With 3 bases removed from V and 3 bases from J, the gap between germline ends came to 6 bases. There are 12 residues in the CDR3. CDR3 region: CASSFSGYEQYF. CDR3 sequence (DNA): TGTGCCAGCAGTTTTTCAGGCTACGAGCAGTACTTC.

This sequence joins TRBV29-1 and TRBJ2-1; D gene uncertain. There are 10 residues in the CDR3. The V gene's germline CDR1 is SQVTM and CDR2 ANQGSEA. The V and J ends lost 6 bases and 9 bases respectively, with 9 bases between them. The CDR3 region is CSVGSGEQFF. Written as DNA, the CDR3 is TGCAGCGTCGGCTCGGGTGAGCAGTTCTTC.

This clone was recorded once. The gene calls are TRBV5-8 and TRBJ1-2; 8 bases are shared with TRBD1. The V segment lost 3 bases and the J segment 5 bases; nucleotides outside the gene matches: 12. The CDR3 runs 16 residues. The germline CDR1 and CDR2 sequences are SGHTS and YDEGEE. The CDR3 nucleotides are TGTGCCAGCAGCTCCCGTTCGGACAGGGATTTATATGGCTACACCTTC. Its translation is CASSSRSDRDLYGYTF.

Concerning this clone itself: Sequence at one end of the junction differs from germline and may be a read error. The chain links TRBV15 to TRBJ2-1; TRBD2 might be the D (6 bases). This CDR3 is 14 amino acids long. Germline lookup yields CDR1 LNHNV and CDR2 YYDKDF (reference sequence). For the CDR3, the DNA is TGTGCCACCAGCATTGGGGGGTCCTTCAATGAGCAGTTCTTC. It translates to CATSIGGSFNEQFF.

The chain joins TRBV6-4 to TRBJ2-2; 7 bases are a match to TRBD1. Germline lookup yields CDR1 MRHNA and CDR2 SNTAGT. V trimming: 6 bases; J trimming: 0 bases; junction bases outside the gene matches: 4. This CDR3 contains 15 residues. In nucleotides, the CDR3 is TGTGCCAGCAGAGAGGGGACAGCGAACACCGGGGAGCTGTTTTTT. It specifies CASREGTANTGELFF.

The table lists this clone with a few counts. CDR3 in amino acids: CASSHITSGAVYNEQFF. CDR3 in DNA: TGTGCCAGCAGCCACATCACTAGCGGGGCCGTTTACAATGAGCAGTTCTTC. The rearrangement joins TRBV14 to TRBJ2-1, with 10 bases identical to TRBD2. Trimming cost V 3 bases and J 4 bases; bases outside gene matches: 9. The CDR3 has 17 amino acids. The germline gives CDR1 SGHDN, CDR2 FVKESK. Full variable domain (rest looked up from reference TRBV14 and TRBJ2-1): EAGVTQFPSHSVIEKGQTVTLRCDPISGHDNLYWYRRVMGKEIKFLLHFVKESKQDESGMPNNRFLAERTGGTYSTLKVQPAELEDSGVYFCASSHITSGAVYNEQFFGPGTRLTVL.

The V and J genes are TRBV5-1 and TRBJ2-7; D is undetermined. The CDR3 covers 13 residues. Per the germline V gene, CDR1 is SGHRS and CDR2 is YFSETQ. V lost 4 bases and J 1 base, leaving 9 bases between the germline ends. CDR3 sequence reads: CASSLAVSYEQYF. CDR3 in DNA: TGCGCCAGCAGCCTGGCCGTTTCCTACGAGCAGTACTTC.

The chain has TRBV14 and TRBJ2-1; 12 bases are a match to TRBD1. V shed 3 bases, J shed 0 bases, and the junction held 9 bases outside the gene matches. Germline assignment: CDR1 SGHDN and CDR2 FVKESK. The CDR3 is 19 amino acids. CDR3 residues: CASSQYVGQGAPSYNEQFF. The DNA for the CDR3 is TGTGCCAGCAGCCAGTACGTGGGACAGGGGGCCCCCTCCTACAATGAGCAGTTCTTC.

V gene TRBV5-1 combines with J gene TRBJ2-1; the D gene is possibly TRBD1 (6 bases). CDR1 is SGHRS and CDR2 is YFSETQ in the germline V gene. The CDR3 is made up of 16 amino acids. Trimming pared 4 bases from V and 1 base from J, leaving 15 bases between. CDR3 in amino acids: CASSQTGFSSYNEQFF. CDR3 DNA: TGCGCCAGCAGCCAGACAGGATTTAGTTCCTACAATGAGCAGTTCTTC.

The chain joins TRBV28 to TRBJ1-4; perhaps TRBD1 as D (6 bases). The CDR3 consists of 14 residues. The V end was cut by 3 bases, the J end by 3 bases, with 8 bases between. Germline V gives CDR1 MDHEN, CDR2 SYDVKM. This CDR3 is CASSFAGANEKLFF. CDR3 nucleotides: TGTGCCAGCAGTTTTGCAGGGGCTAATGAAAAACTGTTTTTT.

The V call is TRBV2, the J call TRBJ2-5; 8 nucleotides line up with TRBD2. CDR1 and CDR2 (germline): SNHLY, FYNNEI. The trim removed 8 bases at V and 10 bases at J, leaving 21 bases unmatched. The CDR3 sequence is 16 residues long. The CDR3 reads CASSPELAVAGKGQYF. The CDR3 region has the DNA TGTGCCAGCTCCCCCGAGCTAGCGGTAGCGGGAAAGGGCCAGTACTTC.

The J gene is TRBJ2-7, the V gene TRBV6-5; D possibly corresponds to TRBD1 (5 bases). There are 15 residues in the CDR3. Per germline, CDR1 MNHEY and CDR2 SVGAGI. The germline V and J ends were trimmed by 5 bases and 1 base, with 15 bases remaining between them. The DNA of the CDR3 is TGTGCCAGCAGTCGAACAGGTCTCTTTTCCTACGAGCAGTACTTC. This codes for CASSRTGLFSYEQYF.

CDR3 sequence: CASRSTGGGNTEAFF. The CDR3 DNA is TGTGCCAGCAGATCGACAGGGGGCGGAAACACTGAAGCTTTCTTT. The chain has TRBV2 and TRBJ1-1; TRBD1 matches 10 bases. Germline V gene data show CDR1 as SNHLY and CDR2 as FYNNEI. The trim removed 6 bases at V and 2 bases at J, leaving 6 bases unmatched. This CDR3 comprises 15 residues.